This section outlines one TCR beta chain sequence together with its context. Its antigen is as yet unknown. The data were obtained in a study of cytomegalovirus exposure and HLA in healthy donors. Germline V gives CDR1 MGHRA, CDR2 YSYEKL. V lost 1 base to trimming and J lost 3 bases, with 12 bases between them. The CDR3 totals 15 residues. Study-wide points: Earlier analysis found most TCR beta V segments productive about 90% or about 30% of the time.

Use of 60 Vbeta and 13 Jbeta primers characterized the PCR. Produced via immunoSEQ multiplex PCR; TCRdb's table is partial and in-frame only. The repertoire has tens of thousands of clones, roughly 82% of them found once; the top ten carry over 10%. This TCR came from a man in his 70s in good health and CMV-seronegative. The chain has TRBV4-1 and TRBJ1-2; TRBD1 might be the D (5 bases). The sample was PBMCs. The CDR3 sequence is CASSQGGGIDYGYTF. CDR3 coding DNA: TGCGCCAGCAGCCAAGGGGGGGGAATAGACTATGGCTACACCTTC.